This T cell receptor (beta chain) was recorded in a study of OX40 agonist ivuxolimab in advanced cancers. Study-wide context: Ivuxolimab, which targeted the costimulatory receptor OX40 (CD134), was an agonistic, fully human IgG2 monoclonal antibody. The purpose of peripheral TCRbeta sequencing was to test whether ivuxolimab changed TCR sequence diversity and led to clonal T-cell expansion. In the dose-escalation cohort, nearly 85% of patients were male, and the mean age was roughly 56 years with a range of about 20 to 79. Intravenous ivuxolimab was administered to patients every 2 weeks at six dose levels: 0.01, 0.1, 0.3, 1.5, 3 and 10 mg/kg. Three dose-escalation patients achieved partial responses, one with hepatocellular carcinoma and two with cutaneous melanoma. Of the approximately 54 dose-escalation patients, hepatocellular carcinoma was present in approximately 20, melanoma in some 15, renal cell carcinoma in 9 and head and neck cancer in 9. The paper reports the monotherapy dose-escalation portion (N = 52 patients) of the phase I ivuxolimab trial. Patients were allowed to have had prior anti-PD-1, anti-PD-L1 or anti-CTLA-4 therapy, and around two fifths of the dose-escalation patients had been treated with checkpoint inhibitors.

A word on this clone: Its antigen remains undetermined. No base-level quality is on record; no much larger clone is a single base apart.

General findings and caveats noted by the study authors: After ivuxolimab, CD8+ T cells had more expanded clones than CD4+ T cells on average. In partial responders in the 0.1-3.0 mg/kg groups, normalized peripheral clonal expansion was found to be among the lowest, especially among CD8+ T cells. Which antigens the clonally expanded peripheral T cells were specific for was not determined. At doses from 0.1 to 3.0 mg/kg, clonal expansion was seen in both CD4+ and CD8+ blood T cells between baseline and week 6. Low levels of normalized T-cell clonal expansion were also seen in some patients who did not respond.

Genomic DNA was extracted from sorted cells for sequencing of the TCRbeta CDR3 region. The immunoSEQ Assay was used for sequencing of TCRbeta CDR3 regions. TCRdb stores this immuneACCESS table with in-frame sequences only. Part of the clones is absent; in the studies checked, under half of the shortfall reflects unresolved V genes, and no reason is known for the rest. The sample data list tens of thousands of clones, and 75% to 90% of these were observed just once. Jointly, the top ten make up about 35% of the sample. The trial excluded patients who had a history of autoimmune disease or who were on systemic immunosuppression. Peripheral blood for TCR sequencing was collected from all dose cohorts at baseline, on cycle 4 day 1, and on cycle 7 day 1. Samples came from an open-label, multicenter, first-in-human phase I dose-escalation trial of ivuxolimab. Adults with locally advanced or metastatic melanoma, renal cell, hepatocellular, or head and neck squamous cell carcinoma were enrolled in the trial. CD4+ and CD8+ T cells were sorted separately from peripheral blood before TCR sequencing.

The CDR3 holds 15 amino acids from the cysteine to the phenylalanine. Only the CDR3 part of the read is kept: 45 bases, read in frame from the first base. The junction carries 11 bases between V and J, which are trimmed by 2 bases and 1 base respectively. The germline V gene (reference sequence) specifies PRHDT as CDR1 and FYEKMQ as CDR2. The chain is encoded by TRBV13 joined to TRBJ2-5, with the identity of the D gene unclear. The clonotype comes from an adult with an advanced solid tumor such as melanoma, head and neck, liver or kidney cancer. This material consisted of CD4+ or CD8+ T cells sorted from blood, taken in a trial of the OX40 agonist ivuxolimab. DNA sequence: TGTGCCAGCAGCTTATCGTCTATCATCCAAGAGACCCAGTACTTC. Its translation reads: CASSLSSIIQETQYF.